Below, one T cell receptor beta chain is given with its context. This clonotype was detected only a few times. Its binding antigen is unknown. Base qualities are not recorded, but no much larger clone differs from it by a single base. These data are taken from a study of identical twins (dated by TCRdb to 2015 to 2016). A note on the overall study: To test whether fetal clonotypes persist, the study used deep sequencing on TCR alpha and beta repertoires from monozygotic twins, unrelated adults of various ages, and cord blood. To rule out contamination, the twin experiments were replicated at different times with different library preparation protocols. Study-level results and caveats: Because the same donors could not be followed over many years, the conclusions depended on cross-sectional statistical analysis. Excess twin sharing in beta out-of-frame sequences was weaker because fewer shared sequences lowered the signal-to-noise ratio. Abundant cord blood beta clonotypes carried fewer insertions; young adult naive repertoires showed a weaker similar trend, while memory repertoires showed none. Zero-insertion analyses could be partly confounded by invariant T cells such as MAIT and iNKT, though diverse VJ usage argued against such confounding for most clonotypes. In monozygotic twins, out-of-frame TCR alpha sharing was systematically underestimated by recombination models, although the models agreed with sharing between unrelated individuals. Out-of-frame TCR alpha sequences shared between twins showed an excess of low generation-probability sequences compared with coincidental sharing between unrelated individuals.

Every donor in the study was a healthy Caucasian. The twin cohort consisted of three pairs of female monozygotic twins, all aged about 18 to 29 years. Positive isolation kits from Invitrogen were used to isolate the CD4+ and CD8+ T cell populations. Deletion took 9 bases off V and 5 bases off J, with a span of 13 bases between the germline ends. The CDR3, cysteine through phenylalanine, is 13 amino acids long. This entry keeps only the CDR3 DNA: 39 bases, framed from base 1. As encoded in the germline V gene, CDR1 is SNHLY while CDR2 is FYNNEI. The method was 5' RACE. The instrument given in TCRdb is Illumina HiSeq 2000. A universal primer binding site was introduced by template switching, and a unique molecular identifier was present in the final cDNA, enabling accurate counting of TCR cDNA molecules. Specific primers in the conserved constant-segment region were used to synthesize first-strand cDNA for the TCR alpha and beta chains. To control for contamination, every cDNA library was double barcoded, receiving both a SMART-Mk sample barcode and Illumina barcodes. TruSeq adapter sequences along with Illumina sample barcodes were introduced in two successive PCR steps. The Illumina HiSeq platform was used with custom primers to sequence TCR alpha and beta cDNA libraries. The authors' pipeline ran thus. MiGEC processed the raw reads to extract unique molecular identifiers, while MiXCR was used to determine the CDR3 positions. Recombination models were inferred per individual with the repgenHMM and IGoR tools using an EM algorithm. The analysis of shared clonotypes was done with the tcR package in R, with sharing normalized by the product of cloneset sizes. To study raw recombination without the effects of thymic and clonal selection, out-of-frame nonproductive sequences were analyzed. The public reads were reprocessed in TCRdb via fastp at Q25 and MiXCR, keeping in-frame beta chains. Entries are consolidated by CDR3 protein sequence, retaining the most common genes and DNA. The V and J calls follow TCRdb's processing rather than the paper's. The sample records roughly 470,000 distinct CDR3 sequences, 14% of which are singletons. 0.95% to 1% of the sample goes to the ten largest clones.

The same data also contributed to another study, on yellow fever vaccine responses in identical twins. The second study's authors report: The T cell response to vaccination in identical twins was reported by the authors to appear partly convergent and partly personalized. In identical twins, the study followed T cell clones that responded to the vaccine with precision.

Material for sequencing was CD4+ T cells sorted from blood. The V and J genes are TRBV2 and TRBJ1-4; TRBD1 is a possible D gene, resting on 5 matching bases. The receptor comes from a woman aged 18-35 years in good health. This receptor has the CDR3 CASRDRPNEKLFF. DNA sequence: TGTGCCAGTCGGGACCGACCGAATGAAAAACTGTTTTTT.